A single sample gave rise to the 25 T cell receptor beta chains below, sequenced in a study of control samples from healthy donors and cancer patients. TCRdb's table, derived via immunoSEQ multiplex PCR, lists solely in-frame clones and lacks some. The sample has approximately 90,000 clones; over 85% are singletons. Input material: blood. The receptors stem from a woman younger than 45 in good health.

The V and J genes are TRBV12-3 or TRBV12-4 and TRBJ2-5, with no clear D. The CDR3 has 12 amino acids. Trimming took off 0 bases at V and 5 bases at J, with 4 bases between the two ends. CDR3 region: CASSLALETQYF. As DNA, the CDR3 is TGTGCCAGCAGTTTAGCGTTGGAGACCCAGTACTTC.

The chain uses TRBV9 and TRBJ1-2; 7 bases agree with TRBD1. This CDR3 region has 13 residues. The ends lost 3 bases at V and 7 bases at J; junction bases unmatched: 6. Germline V lookup: CDR1 SGDLS, CDR2 YYNGEE. The CDR3 DNA is TGTGCCAGCAGCGCAGGGACAGATAGTGGCTACACCTTC. Translation: CASSAGTDSGYTF.

The V and J genes are TRBV28 and TRBJ1-1; D ambiguous. CDR1 and CDR2 from the germline V gene are MDHEN and SYDVKM. V lost 6 bases and J lost 4, with 15 bases in between. The CDR3 is made up of 14 amino acids. CDR3 in DNA: TGTGCCAGCAGCGCGGACCTTCGGAGCACTGAAGCTTTCTTT. Amino acids: CASSADLRSTEAFF.

This clone was counted once. The genes are TRBV4-1 and TRBJ2-1; no clear D. CDR1 and CDR2 from the germline V gene are MGHRA and YSYEKL. The CDR3 length is 15 residues. V gave up 2 bases and J gave up 7 bases, with 15 bases separating them. CDR3 region: CASSQIGRVVNEQFF. CDR3 nucleotide sequence: TGCGCCAGCAGCCAAATCGGTAGGGTGGTAAATGAGCAGTTCTTC.

This clone was detected once. This chain connects TRBV6-6 to TRBJ2-7, with D possibly matching TRBD2 (6 bases). This CDR3 has 16 residues. Germline CDR1 reads MNHNY; CDR2 reads SVGAGI (reference sequence). Deletions cut 5 bases from V and 2 bases from J, with 19 bases between. The CDR3 bases are TGTGCCAGCAGTGGCACCCTGGGGGGTAAAACCTACGAGCAGTACTTC. It encodes CASSGTLGGKTYEQYF.

V usage is TRBV7-9 and J usage is TRBJ1-1; D is ambiguous. CDR3 length: 14 amino acids. Germline V CDR1 and CDR2: SEHNR, FQNEAQ (reference sequence). Trimming removed 1 base at V and 3 bases at J, with 9 bases between. The CDR3 nucleotides are TGTGCCAGCAGCTTAGGTTTGTCCCACACTGAAGCTTTCTTT. This translates into CASSLGLSHTEAFF.

This sequence joins TRBV7-2 and TRBJ2-5, with 11 bases identical to TRBD2. The ends lost 0 bases at V and 5 bases at J; junction bases unmatched: 8. This CDR3 comprises 17 residues. Germline CDR1 SGHTA, CDR2 FQGNSA. CDR3 DNA: TGTGCCAGCAGCTTAGCTGTAGCGGGAGGGTTTAGGGAGACCCAGTACTTC. Translation gives CASSLAVAGGFRETQYF.

This clone was seen just once. Distinct nucleotide sequences in the sample also encode this CDR3. The chain has TRBV5-1 and TRBJ1-4; 11 bases are shared with TRBD1. Trimming took 0 bases from V and 5 from J; bases not matched to a gene: 3. Germline V gene lookup returns CDR1 SGHRS and CDR2 YFSETQ. The CDR3 has 16 residues. The CDR3 nucleotides read TGCGCCAGCAGCTTGGCGAGGACAGGGGGCAATGAAAAACTGTTTTTT. This codes for CASSLARTGGNEKLFF.

The rearrangement joins TRBV6-6 to TRBJ1-2, with D possibly being TRBD1 (6 bases). CDR1 MNHNY and CDR2 SVGAGI come from the germline V gene (reference sequence). V lost 8 bases and J 8 bases, leaving 18 bases between the germline ends. The CDR3 contains 13 residues. The CDR3 protein is CASQQGVGMGYTF. The CDR3 bases are TGTGCCAGCCAACAGGGAGTTGGAATGGGCTACACCTTC.

The rearrangement uses TRBV15 and TRBJ1-4, with D maybe TRBD1 (5 bases). The CDR3 spans 16 residues. The ends were cut back, 2 bases at V and 4 bases at J, with 14 bases in the middle. Germline CDR1 reads LNHNV; CDR2 reads YYDKDF (reference sequence). The CDR3, as DNA: TGTGCCACCAGCAGACTAAGGGACGTCCTTAATGAAAAACTGTTTTTT. It codes for CATSRLRDVLNEKLFF.

V and J are TRBV4-1 and TRBJ1-1; D ambiguous. The CDR3 consists of 15 residues. Germline lookup yields CDR1 MGHRA and CDR2 YSYEKL. Trimming shortened V by 3 bases and J by 0 bases, and 11 bases separated the two germline ends. The CDR3 is CASSHPTSMNTEAFF. The CDR3 nucleotides are TGCGCCAGCAGCCACCCGACAAGCATGAACACTGAAGCTTTCTTT.

The rearrangement uses TRBV5-8 and TRBJ2-5, with D hard to call. This CDR3 comprises 16 residues. With 4 bases removed from V and 5 bases from J, the gap between germline ends came to 21 bases. Looked up from germline, CDR1 is SGHTS and CDR2 is YDEGEE. CDR3 amino acids: CASSVVQVRGAETQYF. The CDR3 nucleotides are TGTGCCAGCAGCGTTGTTCAGGTTCGCGGCGCGGAGACCCAGTACTTC.

This chain uses TRBV19 with TRBJ1-6; TRBD1 is a possible D gene (5 bases). The germline V gene has CDR1 LNHDA and CDR2 SQIVND (reference sequence). V was shortened by 5 bases and J by 7 bases, with 27 bases between the two germline ends. CDR3 length equals 19 residues. CDR3 residues: CASSWFVLGGRGGNSPLHF. In DNA, the CDR3 is TGTGCCAGTAGTTGGTTTGTGCTCGGGGGACGGGGGGGAAATTCACCCCTCCACTTT.

V usage is TRBV30 and J usage is TRBJ2-7; D not resolved. Trimming removed 1 base at V and 3 bases at J, with 10 bases between. CDR3 length equals 13 residues. Germline CDR1 GTSNPN, CDR2 SVGIG (reference sequence). DNA for the CDR3: TGTGCCTGGAGTGATCGTCGTCACTACGAGCAGTACTTC. Its protein product is CAWSDRRHYEQYF. The full variable domain, completed using reference TRBV30 and TRBJ2-7, is SQTIHQWPATLVQPVGSPLSLECTVEGTSNPNLYWYRQAAGRGLQLLFYSVGIGQISSEVPQNLSASRPQDRQFILSSKKLLLSDSGFYLCAWSDRRHYEQYFGPGTRLTVT.

The rearrangement joins TRBV20-1 to TRBJ2-1, with 7 bases matching TRBD2. CDR1 is DFQATT and CDR2 is SNEGSKA in the germline V gene (reference sequence). J gave up 7 bases and V 3 bases, and 6 bases lay outside the gene matches. The CDR3 consists of 13 residues. The DNA for the CDR3 is TGCAGTGCTAGTGCGGGAGTACTTAATGAGCAGTTCTTC. It specifies CSASAGVLNEQFF.

The V call is TRBV18, the J call TRBJ1-3; TRBD1 might be the D (5 bases). Trimming cost V 3 bases and J 4 bases, with 10 bases left between them. Germline lookup yields CDR1 KGHSH and CDR2 LQKENI. There are 14 residues in the CDR3. CDR3 nucleotide sequence: TGTGCCAGCTCACCCGGGACTTACGGAAACACCATATATTTT. This sequence encodes CASSPGTYGNTIYF. Full variable domain (remainder filled in from reference TRBV18 and TRBJ1-3): NAGVMQNPRHLVRRRGQEARLRCSPMKGHSHVYWYRQLPEEGLKFMVYLQKENIIDESGMPKERFSAEFPKEGPSILRIQQVVRGDSAAYFCASSPGTYGNTIYFGEGSWLTVV.

This clone is a singleton in its sample. The chain joins TRBV21-1 to TRBJ1-5. TRBV21-1 is listed as a pseudogene. The CDR3 loop spans 15 amino acids. CDR3 amino acids: CASSQAEAHGQPQHF. Here the CDR3 DNA reads TGTGCCAGCAGCCAGGCCGAGGCACACGGTCAGCCCCAGCATTTT.

This clone showed up just once. The V and J genes are TRBV11-2 and TRBJ2-1; D may be TRBD2 (5 bases). This CDR3 contains 16 residues. Germline V gene lookup returns CDR1 SGHAT and CDR2 FQNNGV. Trimming removed 0 bases at V and 3 bases at J, with 12 bases between. For the CDR3, the DNA is TGTGCCAGCAGCTTAGAAGCAAGGGCGGGCTACAATGAGCAGTTCTTC. This translates into CASSLEARAGYNEQFF. The variable domain in full, completed from reference TRBV11-2 and TRBJ2-1, reads EAGVAQSPRYKIIEKRQSVAFWCNPISGHATLYWYQQILGQGPKLLIQFQNNGVVDDSQLPKDRFSAERLKGVDSTLKIQPAKLEDSAVYLCASSLEARAGYNEQFFGPGTRLTVL.

The V gene is TRBV28, the J gene TRBJ1-2, with D tentatively TRBD1 (5 bases). The CDR3 runs 13 residues. With 7 bases removed from V and 0 bases from J, the gap between germline ends came to 9 bases. Per germline, CDR1 MDHEN and CDR2 SYDVKM. DNA for the CDR3: TGTGCCAGCAATCGGGGGGCTAACTATGGCTACACCTTC. Its translation is CASNRGANYGYTF.

The chain recombines TRBV6-1 with TRBJ1-2; a weak D match, TRBD1 (5 bases). The V and J ends lost 2 bases and 6 bases respectively, with 19 bases between them. CDR1 and CDR2 from the germline V gene are MNHNS and SASEGT. The CDR3 extends over 16 amino acids. The CDR3 loop is CASSEPLGRVFDGYTF. CDR3 sequence (DNA): TGTGCCAGCAGTGAACCTTTGGGCAGGGTTTTTGATGGCTACACCTTC.

V gene TRBV6-2 or TRBV6-3 combines with J gene TRBJ1-6; 7 bases are shared with TRBD1. From germline, CDR1 is MNHEY and CDR2 SVGEGT. The CDR3 is 15 amino acids. V dropped 6 bases and J dropped 6; count of bases not matched to a gene: 8. The CDR3 is CASSPTGQSNSPLHF. The CDR3 DNA sequence: TGTGCCAGCAGCCCGACGGGACAGTCTAATTCACCCCTCCACTTT.

This clone was detected only once. The CDR3 region is CASSLLGQSNEKLFF. For the CDR3, the DNA is TGTGCCAGCAGTTTATTGGGACAGTCTAATGAAAAACTGTTTTTT. The chain carries TRBV28 and TRBJ1-4, with TRBD1 identical over 7 bases. This CDR3 comprises 15 residues. J was trimmed by 3 bases and V by 1 base; bases with no gene match: 2. Germline lookup yields CDR1 MDHEN and CDR2 SYDVKM.

The V gene is TRBV11-3, the J gene TRBJ2-3, with D maybe TRBD2 (6 bases). Germline V gene lookup returns CDR1 SGHNT and CDR2 YENEEA. Trimming removed 5 bases from V and 2 bases from J, with 14 bases in between. CDR3 length: 15 residues. The CDR3 protein is CASSNRDSHTDTQYF. CDR3 DNA: TGTGCCAGCAGCAACCGGGACTCCCACACAGATACGCAGTATTTT. The whole variable domain, remainder taken from reference TRBV11-3 and TRBJ2-3, is EAGVVQSPRYKIIEKKQPVAFWCNPISGHNTLYWYLQNLGQGPELLIRYENEEAVDDSQLPKDRFSAERLKGVDSTLKIQPAELGDSAVYLCASSNRDSHTDTQYFGPGTRLTVL.

This chain uses TRBV9 with TRBJ2-5, with 14 bases that match TRBD2. The J segment lost 1 base and the V segment lost 0 bases, leaving 5 bases of the junction unmatched. The germline V gene has CDR1 SGDLS and CDR2 YYNGEE. The CDR3 is 18 residues long. The CDR3 protein is CASSVESGTSGSQETQYF. Written as DNA, the CDR3 is TGTGCCAGCAGCGTAGAATCCGGGACTAGCGGGAGCCAAGAGACCCAGTACTTC.

Details on this clone: One end of the junction does not line up with germline, which may come from a read error. J is TRBJ2-5 and V is TRBV7-7, with TRBD2 as a possible D gene (6 bases). Germline V CDR1 and CDR2: SSHAT, FNYEAQ (reference sequence). This CDR3 has 17 amino acids. CDR3 protein: CASSLLFTSGGQETQYF. The CDR3 coding sequence is TGTGCTAGCAGCTTACTGTTCACATCCGGGGGACAAGAGACCCAGTACTTC.